This TCR beta chain appears in the sequencing data of a study of T-cell memory formation after mild COVID-19. Study observations and caveats: Contracting CD4+ clones lay largely in CM and EM, with CD8+ ones residing in EMRA.

TCRdb re-analysed the 5' RACE reads in MiXCR, keeping a single row per CDR3 protein. Among roughly 220,000 distinct CDR3 sequences listed, over 7.5% were seen once. The CDR3 is 16 amino acids. Germline V gene lookup returns CDR1 SNHLY and CDR2 FYNNEI. The V and J ends lost 4 bases and 0 bases respectively, with 14 bases between them. This clonotype was counted between two and nine times. The antigen remains unidentified. The source of this sequence is a man aged 18 to 30 who had mild COVID-19 (a few samples of this study predate the infection). Cell type and time point are not known. The V and J genes are TRBV2 and TRBJ2-3; D possibly corresponds to TRBD1 (6 bases). The material sequenced was PBMCs or a T cell subset sorted from them (not recorded which). CDR3 DNA sequence: TGTGCCAGCAGTGCACACCGGGACACGAGCACAGATACGCAGTATTTT. Translated: CASSAHRDTSTDTQYF. The whole variable domain, remainder taken from reference TRBV2 and TRBJ2-3, is EPEVTQTPSHQVTQMGQEVILRCVPISNHLYFYWYRQILGQKVEFLVSFYNNEISEKSEIFDDQFSVERPDGSNFTLKIRSTKLEDSAMYFCASSAHRDTSTDTQYFGPGTRLTVL.